Shown below are 20 T cell receptor beta chains from a single sample sequenced in a study of blood T cell repertoires in COVID-19. Produced via immunoSEQ multiplex PCR; TCRdb's table is partial and in-frame only. The sample lists 250,000 to 300,000 clones; nearly 90% were seen once. Sequenced material: peripheral blood. Source of these receptors: a woman aged 55-70 years with COVID-19, enrolled during active disease.

The chain uses TRBV7-9 and TRBJ2-3; the D is unclear. Trimming stripped 1 base from V and 6 bases from J, with 5 bases between. Per germline, CDR1 SEHNR and CDR2 FQNEAQ (reference sequence). The CDR3 extends over 12 amino acids. The CDR3 sequence: CASSLDYDTQYF. CDR3 nucleotide sequence: TGTGCCAGCAGCTTAGACTATGATACGCAGTATTTT. The variable domain in full, completed from reference TRBV7-9 and TRBJ2-3, reads DTGVSQNPRHKITKRGQNVTFRCDPISEHNRLYWYRQTLGQGPEFLTYFQNEAQLEKSRLLSDRFSAERPKGSFSTLEIQRTEQGDSAMYLCASSLDYDTQYFGPGTRLTVL.

As DNA, the CDR3 is TGTGCCAGCAGCTTGGACAGGGGGAACGAGCAGTACTTC. Translating gives CASSLDRGNEQYF. This chain uses TRBV5-6 with TRBJ2-7; TRBD1 agrees at 8 bases. This CDR3 comprises 13 residues. Per the germline V gene, CDR1 is SGHDT and CDR2 is YYEEEE. The V segment lost 0 bases and the J segment 5 bases; nucleotides outside the gene matches: 1.

CDR3 region: CASSIWVRVEQPQHF. The CDR3 DNA is TGTGCCAGTAGTATTTGGGTCAGGGTCGAGCAGCCCCAGCATTTT. This chain joins TRBV19 and TRBJ1-5; D is possibly TRBD1 (5 bases). With 3 bases removed from V and 7 bases from J, the gap between germline ends came to 16 bases. Per the germline V gene, CDR1 is LNHDA and CDR2 is SQIVND (reference sequence). This CDR3 region has 15 residues.

This chain uses TRBV7-6 with TRBJ2-3; 10 bases match TRBD2. The V gene end was trimmed by 5 bases and the J gene end by 0 bases; junction bases not matched to a gene: 5. This CDR3 is built from 16 residues. The germline V gene encodes CDR1 SGHVS and CDR2 FNYEAQ. This chain's CDR3 is CASSPRLAGSTDTQYF. The CDR3 nucleotides read TGTGCCAGCAGCCCAAGACTAGCGGGTAGCACAGATACGCAGTATTTT.

The V gene is TRBV5-1, the J gene TRBJ2-7; the match to TRBD1 covers 7 bases. The CDR3 contains 16 residues. Trimming cost V 5 bases and J 0 bases; bases outside gene matches: 11. Germline-derived CDR1 and CDR2 are SGHRS and YFSETQ. In DNA, the CDR3 is TGCGCCAGCAGGAGACTCACAGGGGCCAGCTCCTACGAGCAGTACTTC. Translated, it gives CASRRLTGASSYEQYF.

The rearrangement joins TRBV30 to TRBJ2-3, with TRBD1 matching 8 bases. Germline CDR1 and CDR2: GTSNPN and SVGIG (reference sequence). The CDR3 has 14 residues. V was pared by 0 bases and J by 1 base, with 0 bases of the junction left unmatched. CDR3 in DNA: TGTGCCTGGAGTGTGACAGGGGGCACAGATACGCAGTATTTT. Protein: CAWSVTGGTDTQYF.

The chain combines TRBV19 with TRBJ1-4; the D is unclear. Germline V CDR1 and CDR2: LNHDA, SQIVND (reference sequence). The germline V and J ends were trimmed by 5 bases and 0 bases, with 16 bases remaining between them. The CDR3 is made up of 17 amino acids. The CDR3 loop reads CASSGRREMATNEKLFF. The CDR3 DNA reads as TGTGCCAGTAGTGGAAGGAGGGAAATGGCAACTAATGAAAAACTGTTTTTT.

The chain carries TRBV7-2 and TRBJ2-7, with TRBD1 matching over 7 bases. Trimming removed 10 bases from V and 2 bases from J; junction bases left unmatched: 11. The CDR3 totals 14 residues. Looked up from germline, CDR1 is SGHTA and CDR2 is FQGNSA. CDR3 loop: CAIKRQGVTYEQYF. The CDR3 bases are TGTGCCATCAAGAGGCAGGGGGTTACCTACGAGCAGTACTTC.

The chain links TRBV6-2 or TRBV6-3 to TRBJ2-1, with 10 positions matching TRBD2. The CDR3 consists of 16 residues. V dropped 2 bases and J dropped 6; count of bases not matched to a gene: 7. Germline CDR1 is MNHEY and CDR2 is SVGEGT. As DNA, the CDR3 is TGTGCCAGCAGTTACGTAAGCGGGGGGGCGTCCAATGAGCAGTTCTTC. Translation: CASSYVSGGASNEQFF.

The chain uses TRBV6-5 and TRBJ1-4; D might be TRBD1 (5 bases). Germline V gene data show CDR1 as MNHEY and CDR2 as SVGAGI. CDR3 length: 14 residues. Trimming shortened V by 2 bases and J by 6 bases, and 10 bases separated the two germline ends. CDR3 loop: CASSYGGVDEKLFF. CDR3 DNA sequence: TGTGCCAGCAGTTACGGGGGGGTGGATGAAAAACTGTTTTTT.

The J gene is TRBJ1-2, the V gene TRBV9; TRBD1 is a possible D gene (5 bases). CDR1 and CDR2 (germline): SGDLS, YYNGEE. Trimming pared 2 bases from V and 2 bases from J, leaving 13 bases between. CDR3 length equals 15 residues. The CDR3 reads CASSVSGTQNYGYTF. In nucleotides, the CDR3 is TGTGCCAGCAGCGTCTCCGGGACTCAGAACTATGGCTACACCTTC.

This sequence joins TRBV15 and TRBJ1-4; D remains ambiguous. Germline V gene lookup returns CDR1 LNHNV and CDR2 YYDKDF (reference sequence). The CDR3 totals 16 residues. Trimming removed 5 bases from V and 0 bases from J, with 13 bases in between. CDR3 region: CATSARPLTTNEKLFF. DNA of the CDR3: TGTGCCACCAGCGCTAGACCCTTAACAACTAATGAAAAACTGTTTTTT.

The chain couples TRBV5-1 to TRBJ2-7; a possible D gene is TRBD1 (5 bases). The V end lost 4 bases, the J end lost 3 bases, and 14 bases lay between the germline ends. CDR1 is SGHRS, CDR2 YFSETQ, per germline. CDR3 length equals 14 residues. CDR3 coding DNA: TGCGCCAGCAGCAGTCCTGGACAACACTACGAGCAGTACTTC. Its translation is CASSSPGQHYEQYF.

This clone was counted once. This chain connects TRBV14 to TRBJ1-3; D is unresolved. Germline values: CDR1 SGHDN, CDR2 FVKESK. Trimming shortened V by 7 bases and J by 0 bases, and 10 bases separated the two germline ends. This CDR3 is 14 amino acids long. In DNA form, the CDR3 reads TGTGCCAGCATTCGGACTGGCTCTGGAAACACCATATATTTT. Encoded protein: CASIRTGSGNTIYF.

This chain links TRBV6-5 with TRBJ2-1, with 9 nucleotides matching TRBD1. This CDR3 is built from 14 residues. Germline V lookup: CDR1 MNHEY, CDR2 SVGAGI. With V trimmed by 8 bases and J by 2 bases, 4 bases remained unmatched. The CDR3 DNA reads TGTGCCAGCCTCCGGGACAGGGCCTACAATGAGCAGTTCTTC. It encodes CASLRDRAYNEQFF.

The genes are TRBV30 and TRBJ2-5; TRBD2 aligns across 9 bases. The junction had 17 bases not matched to a gene; V was cut back by 7 bases and J by 5 bases. The CDR3 runs 16 residues. Germline CDR1 reads GTSNPN; CDR2 reads SVGIG (reference sequence). CDR3 sequence: CASIGRGGLNRETQYF. In DNA, the CDR3 is TGTGCCTCGATCGGGCGGGGGGGCCTTAATCGGGAGACCCAGTACTTC.

The sample holds a few counts of this clone. V usage is TRBV5-1 and J usage is TRBJ1-4, with TRBD1 as a possible D gene (6 bases). The CDR3 has 14 amino acids. V was shortened by 4 bases and J by 4 bases, with 11 bases between the two germline ends. CDR1 and CDR2 from the germline V gene are SGHRS and YFSETQ. The CDR3 here is CASSRTDFNEKLFF. The CDR3 nucleotides read TGCGCCAGCAGCCGGACAGATTTTAATGAAAAACTGTTTTTT.

The chain recombines TRBV11-2 with TRBJ2-7; D is undetermined. This CDR3 has 13 amino acids. The V end lost 2 bases, the J end lost 7 bases, and 12 bases lay between the germline ends. Germline-derived CDR1 and CDR2 are SGHAT and FQNNGV. For the CDR3, the DNA is TGTGCCAGCAGCTTATCCCCGTTGCGAGAGCAGTACTTC. Translating it yields CASSLSPLREQYF.

This chain connects TRBV13 to TRBJ1-2; 11 positions match TRBD1. V dropped 4 bases and J dropped 7; count of bases not matched to a gene: 5. The CDR3 runs 14 residues. Germline V lookup: CDR1 PRHDT, CDR2 FYEKMQ (reference sequence). CDR3 bases: TGTGCCAGCAGCTACGCCGGGACAGGGGGTGGCTACACCTTC. It is translated as CASSYAGTGGGYTF.

The chain employs TRBV5-6 and TRBJ2-5; TRBD2 is a possible D gene (6 bases). Per germline, CDR1 SGHDT and CDR2 YYEEEE. Trimming removed 0 bases from V and 7 bases from J, with 13 bases in between. The CDR3 length is 14 residues. The CDR3, as DNA: TGTGCCAGCAGCTTGGTTGGAGGGGCCGGGACCCAGTACTTC. Its translation: CASSLVGGAGTQYF.